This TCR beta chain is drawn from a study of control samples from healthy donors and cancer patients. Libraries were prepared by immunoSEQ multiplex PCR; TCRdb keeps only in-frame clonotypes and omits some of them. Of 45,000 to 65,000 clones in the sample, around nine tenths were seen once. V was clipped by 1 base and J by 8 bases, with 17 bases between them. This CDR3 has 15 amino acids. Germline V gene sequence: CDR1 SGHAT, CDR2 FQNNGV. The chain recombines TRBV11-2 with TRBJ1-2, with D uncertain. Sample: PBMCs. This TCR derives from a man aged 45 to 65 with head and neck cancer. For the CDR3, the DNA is TGTGCCAGCAGCTTAGGGGATACACAGTTGAGGGGCTACACCTTC. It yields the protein CASSLGDTQLRGYTF.